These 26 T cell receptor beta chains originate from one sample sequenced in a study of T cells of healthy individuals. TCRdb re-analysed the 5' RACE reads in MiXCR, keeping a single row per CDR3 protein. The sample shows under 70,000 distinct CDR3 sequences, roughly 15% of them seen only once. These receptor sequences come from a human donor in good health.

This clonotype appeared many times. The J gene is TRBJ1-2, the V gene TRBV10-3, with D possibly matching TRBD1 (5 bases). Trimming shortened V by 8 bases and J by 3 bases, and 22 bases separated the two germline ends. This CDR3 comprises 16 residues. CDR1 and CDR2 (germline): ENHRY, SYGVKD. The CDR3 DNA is TGTGCCATCGGGCGTCCGTTGGACACCTTAGACTATGGCTACACCTTC. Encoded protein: CAIGRPLDTLDYGYTF.

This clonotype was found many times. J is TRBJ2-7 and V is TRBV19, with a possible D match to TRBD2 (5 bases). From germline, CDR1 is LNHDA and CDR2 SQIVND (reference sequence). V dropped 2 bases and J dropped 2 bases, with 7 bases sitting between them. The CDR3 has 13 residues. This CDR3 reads CASSILATYEQYF. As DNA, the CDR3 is TGTGCCAGTAGTATACTAGCCACCTACGAGCAGTACTTC.

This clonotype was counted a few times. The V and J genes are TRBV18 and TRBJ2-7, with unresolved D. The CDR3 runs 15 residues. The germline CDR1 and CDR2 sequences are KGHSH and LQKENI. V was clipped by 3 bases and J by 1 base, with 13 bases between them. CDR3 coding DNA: TGTGCCAGCTCACCTACGGTCAGTGGGTCCTACGAGCAGTACTTC. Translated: CASSPTVSGSYEQYF. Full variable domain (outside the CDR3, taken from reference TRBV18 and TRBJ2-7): NAGVMQNPRHLVRRRGQEARLRCSPMKGHSHVYWYRQLPEEGLKFMVYLQKENIIDESGMPKERFSAEFPKEGPSILRIQQVVRGDSAAYFCASSPTVSGSYEQYFGPGTRLTVT.

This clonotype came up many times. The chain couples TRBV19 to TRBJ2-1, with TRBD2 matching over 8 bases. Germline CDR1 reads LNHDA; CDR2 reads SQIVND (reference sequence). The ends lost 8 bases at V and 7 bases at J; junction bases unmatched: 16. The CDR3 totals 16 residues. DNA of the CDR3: TGTGCCAGTTCTCTAACGTGGGGCACGGGGGGGAATGAGCAGTTCTTC. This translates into CASSLTWGTGGNEQFF.

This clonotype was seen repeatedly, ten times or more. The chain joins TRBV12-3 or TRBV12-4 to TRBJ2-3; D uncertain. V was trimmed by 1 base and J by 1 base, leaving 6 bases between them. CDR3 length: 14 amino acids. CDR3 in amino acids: CASSLGTRTDTQYF. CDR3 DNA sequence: TGTGCCAGCAGTTTAGGGACCCGCACAGATACGCAGTATTTT.

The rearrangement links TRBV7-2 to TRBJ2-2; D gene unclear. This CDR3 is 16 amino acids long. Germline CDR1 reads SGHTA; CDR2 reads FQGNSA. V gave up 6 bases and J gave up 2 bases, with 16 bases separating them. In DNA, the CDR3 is TGTGCCAGCAGTCGTAGGGTAGGGTTCAACACCGGGGAGCTGTTTTTT. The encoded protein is CASSRRVGFNTGELFF.

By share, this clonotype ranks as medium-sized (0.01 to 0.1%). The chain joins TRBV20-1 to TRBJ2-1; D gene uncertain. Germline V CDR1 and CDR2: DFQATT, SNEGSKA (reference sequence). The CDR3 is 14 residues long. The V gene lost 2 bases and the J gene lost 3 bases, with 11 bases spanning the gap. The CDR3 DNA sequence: TGCAGTGCTAGATCGTGGAGAAGCTACAATGAGCAGTTCTTC. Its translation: CSARSWRSYNEQFF.

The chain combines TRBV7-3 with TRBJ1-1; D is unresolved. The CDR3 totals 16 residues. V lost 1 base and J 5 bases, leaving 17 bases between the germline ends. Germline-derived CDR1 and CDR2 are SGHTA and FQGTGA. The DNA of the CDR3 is TGTGCCAGCAGCTTAAGTCCGATTCCCTCGGGGACTGAAGCTTTCTTT. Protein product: CASSLSPIPSGTEAFF.

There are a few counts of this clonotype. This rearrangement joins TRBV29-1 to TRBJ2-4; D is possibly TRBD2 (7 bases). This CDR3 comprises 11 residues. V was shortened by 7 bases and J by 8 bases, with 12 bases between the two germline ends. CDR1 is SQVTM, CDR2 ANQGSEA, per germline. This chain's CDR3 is CSARGADIQYF. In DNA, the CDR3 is TGCAGCGCCCGGGGGGCGGACATTCAGTACTTC.

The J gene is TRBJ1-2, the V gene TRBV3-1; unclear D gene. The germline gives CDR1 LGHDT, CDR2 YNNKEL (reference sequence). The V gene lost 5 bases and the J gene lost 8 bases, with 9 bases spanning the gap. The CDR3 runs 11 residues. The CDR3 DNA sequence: TGTGCCAGCAGCTATAATGGGGGCTACACCTTC. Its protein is CASSYNGGYTF.

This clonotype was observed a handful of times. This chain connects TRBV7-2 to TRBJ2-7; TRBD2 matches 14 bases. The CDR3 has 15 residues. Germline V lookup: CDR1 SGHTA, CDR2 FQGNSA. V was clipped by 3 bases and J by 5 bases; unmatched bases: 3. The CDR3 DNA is TGTGCCAGCAGCTTGGTGGGACTAGCGGGAGACGAGCAGTACTTC. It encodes CASSLVGLAGDEQYF. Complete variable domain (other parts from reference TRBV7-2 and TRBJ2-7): GAGVSQSPSNKVTEKGKDVELRCDPISGHTALYWYRQSLGQGLEFLIYFQGNSAPDKSGLPSDRFSAERTGGSVSTLTIQRTQQEDSAVYLCASSLVGLAGDEQYFGPGTRLTVT.

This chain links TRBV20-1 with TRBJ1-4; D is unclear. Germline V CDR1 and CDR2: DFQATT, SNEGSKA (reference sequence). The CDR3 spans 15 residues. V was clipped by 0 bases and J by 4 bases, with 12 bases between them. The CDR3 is CSARDPSAFNEKLFF. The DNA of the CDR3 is TGCAGTGCTAGAGATCCTAGTGCCTTTAATGAAAAACTGTTTTTT.

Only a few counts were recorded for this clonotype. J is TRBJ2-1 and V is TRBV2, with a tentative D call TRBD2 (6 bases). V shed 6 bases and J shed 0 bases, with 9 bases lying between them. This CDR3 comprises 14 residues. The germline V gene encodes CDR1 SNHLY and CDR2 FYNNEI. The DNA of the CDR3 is TGTGCCAGCAGCCAGACTAGCTCCTACAATGAGCAGTTCTTC. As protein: CASSQTSSYNEQFF.

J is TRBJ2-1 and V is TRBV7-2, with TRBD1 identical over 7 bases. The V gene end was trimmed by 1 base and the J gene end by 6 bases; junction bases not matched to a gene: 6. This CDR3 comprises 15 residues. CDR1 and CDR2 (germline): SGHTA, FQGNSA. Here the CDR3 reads CASSLVRQGPNEQFF. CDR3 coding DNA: TGTGCCAGCAGCTTAGTTCGACAGGGTCCCAATGAGCAGTTCTTC.

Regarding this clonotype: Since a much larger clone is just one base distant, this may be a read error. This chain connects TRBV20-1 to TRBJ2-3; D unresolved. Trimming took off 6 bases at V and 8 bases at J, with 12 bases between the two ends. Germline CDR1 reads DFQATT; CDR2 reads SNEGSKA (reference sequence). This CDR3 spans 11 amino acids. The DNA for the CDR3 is TGCAGTGCCGTTAAAGCCGGTACGCAGTATTTT. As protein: CSAVKAGTQYF.

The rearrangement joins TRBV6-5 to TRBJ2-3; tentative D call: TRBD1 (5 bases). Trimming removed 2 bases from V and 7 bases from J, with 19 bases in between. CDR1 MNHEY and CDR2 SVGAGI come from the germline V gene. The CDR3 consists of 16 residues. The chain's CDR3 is CASSYVPTWGMYTQYF. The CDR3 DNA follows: TGTGCCAGCAGTTACGTTCCGACATGGGGCATGTATACGCAGTATTTT.

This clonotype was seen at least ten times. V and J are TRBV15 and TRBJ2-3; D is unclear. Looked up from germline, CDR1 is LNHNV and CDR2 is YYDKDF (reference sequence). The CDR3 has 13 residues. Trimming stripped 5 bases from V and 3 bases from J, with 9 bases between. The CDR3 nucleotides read TGTGCCACCAGCCCCCCTAGGACAGATACGCAGTATTTT. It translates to CATSPPRTDTQYF.

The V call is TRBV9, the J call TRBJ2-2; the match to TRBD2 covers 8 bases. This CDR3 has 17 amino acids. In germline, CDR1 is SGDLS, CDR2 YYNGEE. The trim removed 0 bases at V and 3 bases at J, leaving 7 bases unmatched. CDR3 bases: TGTGCCAGCAGCGTAGGCGGTGGCGGGGGGCACACCGGGGAGCTGTTTTTT. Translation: CASSVGGGGGHTGELFF.

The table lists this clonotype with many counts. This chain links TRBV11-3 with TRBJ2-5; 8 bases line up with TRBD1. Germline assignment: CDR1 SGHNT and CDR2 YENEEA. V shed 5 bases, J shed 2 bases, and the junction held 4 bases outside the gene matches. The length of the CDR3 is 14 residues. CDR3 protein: CASSTGTGQETQYF. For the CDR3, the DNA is TGTGCCAGCAGCACTGGGACAGGTCAAGAGACCCAGTACTTC.

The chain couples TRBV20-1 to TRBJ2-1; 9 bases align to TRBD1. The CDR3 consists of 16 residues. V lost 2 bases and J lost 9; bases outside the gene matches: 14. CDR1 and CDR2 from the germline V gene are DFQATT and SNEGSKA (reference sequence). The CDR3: CSARLSGTGFGGEQFF. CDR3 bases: TGCAGTGCTAGACTCTCCGGGACAGGGTTCGGAGGTGAGCAGTTCTTC.

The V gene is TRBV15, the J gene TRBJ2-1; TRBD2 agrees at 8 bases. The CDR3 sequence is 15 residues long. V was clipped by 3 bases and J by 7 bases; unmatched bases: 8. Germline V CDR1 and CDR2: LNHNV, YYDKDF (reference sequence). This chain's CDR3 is CATSRFREGRNEQFF. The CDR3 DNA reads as TGTGCCACCAGCAGGTTCCGGGAGGGCCGTAATGAGCAGTTCTTC.

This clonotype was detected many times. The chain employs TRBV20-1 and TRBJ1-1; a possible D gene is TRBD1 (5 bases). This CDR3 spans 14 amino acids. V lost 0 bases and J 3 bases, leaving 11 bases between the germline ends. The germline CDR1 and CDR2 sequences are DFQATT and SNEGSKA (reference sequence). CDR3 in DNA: TGCAGTGCTAGAGATTCCGGGACCCACACTGAAGCTTTCTTT. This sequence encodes CSARDSGTHTEAFF.

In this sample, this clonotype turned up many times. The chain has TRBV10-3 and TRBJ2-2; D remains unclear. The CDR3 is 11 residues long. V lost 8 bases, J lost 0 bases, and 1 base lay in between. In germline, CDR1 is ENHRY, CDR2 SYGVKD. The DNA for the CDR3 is TGTGCCATCGCGAACACCGGGGAGCTGTTTTTT. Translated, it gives CAIANTGELFF.

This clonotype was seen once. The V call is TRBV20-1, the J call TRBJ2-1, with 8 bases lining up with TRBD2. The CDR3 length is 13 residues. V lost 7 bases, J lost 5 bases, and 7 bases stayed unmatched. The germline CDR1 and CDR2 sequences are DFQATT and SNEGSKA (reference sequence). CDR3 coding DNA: TGCAGTGATACTAGCGGCATCAACAATGAGCAGTTCTTC. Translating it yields CSDTSGINNEQFF.

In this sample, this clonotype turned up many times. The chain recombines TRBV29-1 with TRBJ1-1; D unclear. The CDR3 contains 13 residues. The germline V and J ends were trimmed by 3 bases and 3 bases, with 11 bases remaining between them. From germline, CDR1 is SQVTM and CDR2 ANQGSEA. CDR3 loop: CSVDGPKYTEAFF. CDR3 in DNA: TGCAGCGTTGACGGGCCGAAGTACACTGAAGCTTTCTTT.

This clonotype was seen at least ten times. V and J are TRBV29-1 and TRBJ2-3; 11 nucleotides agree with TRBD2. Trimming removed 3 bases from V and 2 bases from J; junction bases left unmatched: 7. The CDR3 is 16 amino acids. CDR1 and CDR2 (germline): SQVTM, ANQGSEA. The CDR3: CSVEILAGAYTDTQYF. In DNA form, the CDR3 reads TGCAGCGTTGAGATACTAGCGGGGGCCTACACAGATACGCAGTATTTT.